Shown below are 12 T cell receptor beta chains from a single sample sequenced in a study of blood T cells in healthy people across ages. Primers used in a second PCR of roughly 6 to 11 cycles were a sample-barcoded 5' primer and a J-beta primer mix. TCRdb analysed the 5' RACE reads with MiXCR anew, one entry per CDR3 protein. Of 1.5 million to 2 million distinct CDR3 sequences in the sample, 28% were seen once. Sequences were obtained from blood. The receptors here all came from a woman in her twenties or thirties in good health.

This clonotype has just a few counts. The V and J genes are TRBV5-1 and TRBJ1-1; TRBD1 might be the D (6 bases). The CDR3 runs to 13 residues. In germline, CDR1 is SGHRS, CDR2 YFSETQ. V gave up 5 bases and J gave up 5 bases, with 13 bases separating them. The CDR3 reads CASREGVLTEAFF. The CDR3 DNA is TGCGCCAGCAGGGAGGGGGTTTTGACTGAAGCTTTCTTT.

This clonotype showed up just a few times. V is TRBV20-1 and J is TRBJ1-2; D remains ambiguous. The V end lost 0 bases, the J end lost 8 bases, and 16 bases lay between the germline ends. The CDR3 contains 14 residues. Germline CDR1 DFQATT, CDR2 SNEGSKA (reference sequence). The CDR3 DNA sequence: TGCAGTGCTAGAGATATGACTTTAATGAGCGGCTACACCTTC. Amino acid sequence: CSARDMTLMSGYTF.

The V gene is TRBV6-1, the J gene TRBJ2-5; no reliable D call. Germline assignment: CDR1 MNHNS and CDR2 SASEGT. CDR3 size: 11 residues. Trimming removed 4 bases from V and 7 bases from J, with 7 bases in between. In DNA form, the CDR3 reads TGTGCCAGCAGTGCGCCTGGGACCCAGTACTTC. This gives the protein CASSAPGTQYF.

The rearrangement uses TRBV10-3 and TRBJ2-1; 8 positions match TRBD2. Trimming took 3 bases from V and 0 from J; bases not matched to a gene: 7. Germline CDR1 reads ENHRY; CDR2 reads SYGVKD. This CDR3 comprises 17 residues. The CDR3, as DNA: TGTGCCATCAGTGATGGCCCAGCGGGGGTCTCCTACAATGAGCAGTTCTTC. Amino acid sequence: CAISDGPAGVSYNEQFF.

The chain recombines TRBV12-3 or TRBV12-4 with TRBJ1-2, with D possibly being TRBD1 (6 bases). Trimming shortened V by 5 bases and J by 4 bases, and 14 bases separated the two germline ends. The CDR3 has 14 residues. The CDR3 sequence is CASSPGEWGYGYTF. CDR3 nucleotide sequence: TGTGCCAGCAGTCCAGGGGAATGGGGCTATGGCTACACCTTC.

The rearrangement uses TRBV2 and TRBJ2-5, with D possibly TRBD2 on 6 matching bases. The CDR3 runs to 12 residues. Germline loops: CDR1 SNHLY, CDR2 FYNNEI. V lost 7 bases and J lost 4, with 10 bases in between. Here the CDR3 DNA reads TGTGCCAGCATGGGGGACTTAGAGACCCAGTACTTC. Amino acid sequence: CASMGDLETQYF.

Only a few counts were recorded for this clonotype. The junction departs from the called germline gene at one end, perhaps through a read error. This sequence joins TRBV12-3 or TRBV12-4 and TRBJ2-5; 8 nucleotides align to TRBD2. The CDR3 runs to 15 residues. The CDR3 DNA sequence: TGTGCCGGCAGTCTAAGCGGGAGTTGGGGGGAGACCCAGTACTTC. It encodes CAGSLSGSWGETQYF.

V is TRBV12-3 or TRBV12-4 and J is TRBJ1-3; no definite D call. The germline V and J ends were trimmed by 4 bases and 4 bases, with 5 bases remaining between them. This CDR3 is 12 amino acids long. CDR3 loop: CASSSQGNTIYF. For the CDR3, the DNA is TGTGCCAGCAGTTCTCAGGGAAACACCATATATTTT.

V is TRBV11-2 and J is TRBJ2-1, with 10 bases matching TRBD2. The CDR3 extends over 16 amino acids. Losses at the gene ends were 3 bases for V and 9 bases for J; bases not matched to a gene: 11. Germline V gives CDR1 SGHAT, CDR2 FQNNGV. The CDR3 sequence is CASSFTSGGAQSEQFF. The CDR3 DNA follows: TGTGCCAGCAGCTTCACCAGCGGGGGGGCCCAAAGTGAGCAGTTCTTC.

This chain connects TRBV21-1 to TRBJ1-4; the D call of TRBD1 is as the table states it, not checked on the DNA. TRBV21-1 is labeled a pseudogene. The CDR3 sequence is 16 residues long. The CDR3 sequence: CTSSPPTGRANEKLFF. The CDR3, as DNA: TGTACCAGCAGCCCCCCGACAGGGAGGGCTAATGAAAAACTGTTTTTT.

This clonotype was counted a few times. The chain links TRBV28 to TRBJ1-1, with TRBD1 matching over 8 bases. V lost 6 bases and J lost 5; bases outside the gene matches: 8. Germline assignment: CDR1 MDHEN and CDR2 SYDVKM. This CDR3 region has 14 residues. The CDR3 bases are TGTGCCAGCAGATCCAGGGGGCGTAAGACTGAAGCTTTCTTT. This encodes CASRSRGRKTEAFF.

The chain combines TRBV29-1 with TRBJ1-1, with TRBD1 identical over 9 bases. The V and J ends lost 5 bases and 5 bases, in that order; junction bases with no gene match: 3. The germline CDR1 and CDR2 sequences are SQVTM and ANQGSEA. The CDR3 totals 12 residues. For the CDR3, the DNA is TGCAGCGTTACAGGGGGCCGGACTGAAGCTTTCTTT. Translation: CSVTGGRTEAFF.